This T cell receptor beta chain came from a study of T-cell memory formation after mild COVID-19. Researchers used 5'RACE with constant-segment primers to make TCR alpha and TCR beta cDNA libraries that carry sample barcodes and UMIs. Using its own MiXCR run on the 5' RACE reads, TCRdb lists one record per CDR3 protein. The table lists some 130,000 distinct CDR3 sequences, under 30% of them singletons. Comments on this clonotype: Antigen unknown.

The study's findings and limits: Clones that contracted from day 15 to 85 had balanced CD4/CD8; later expanders were CD4+ biased. CD8+ contracting clones occupied EMRA, while CD4+ ones occupied mainly CM and EM. Memory from before infection featured some responding clones, which suggests cross-reactive memory joined.

Trimming took 0 bases from V and 8 from J; bases not matched to a gene: 3. The CDR3 contains 14 residues. Looked up from germline, CDR1 is SGDLS and CDR2 is YYNGEE. The receptor was derived from an adult woman who had mild COVID-19 (a few samples of this study predate the infection). Cell type and time point are not known. The sequenced sample was PBMCs or a T cell subset sorted from them (not recorded which). The rearrangement joins TRBV9 to TRBJ2-3; 10 bases are a match to TRBD2. In nucleotides, the CDR3 is TGTGCCAGCAGCGTAGCTAGCGGGGGAAGTACGCAGTATTTT. Translation gives CASSVASGGSTQYF.